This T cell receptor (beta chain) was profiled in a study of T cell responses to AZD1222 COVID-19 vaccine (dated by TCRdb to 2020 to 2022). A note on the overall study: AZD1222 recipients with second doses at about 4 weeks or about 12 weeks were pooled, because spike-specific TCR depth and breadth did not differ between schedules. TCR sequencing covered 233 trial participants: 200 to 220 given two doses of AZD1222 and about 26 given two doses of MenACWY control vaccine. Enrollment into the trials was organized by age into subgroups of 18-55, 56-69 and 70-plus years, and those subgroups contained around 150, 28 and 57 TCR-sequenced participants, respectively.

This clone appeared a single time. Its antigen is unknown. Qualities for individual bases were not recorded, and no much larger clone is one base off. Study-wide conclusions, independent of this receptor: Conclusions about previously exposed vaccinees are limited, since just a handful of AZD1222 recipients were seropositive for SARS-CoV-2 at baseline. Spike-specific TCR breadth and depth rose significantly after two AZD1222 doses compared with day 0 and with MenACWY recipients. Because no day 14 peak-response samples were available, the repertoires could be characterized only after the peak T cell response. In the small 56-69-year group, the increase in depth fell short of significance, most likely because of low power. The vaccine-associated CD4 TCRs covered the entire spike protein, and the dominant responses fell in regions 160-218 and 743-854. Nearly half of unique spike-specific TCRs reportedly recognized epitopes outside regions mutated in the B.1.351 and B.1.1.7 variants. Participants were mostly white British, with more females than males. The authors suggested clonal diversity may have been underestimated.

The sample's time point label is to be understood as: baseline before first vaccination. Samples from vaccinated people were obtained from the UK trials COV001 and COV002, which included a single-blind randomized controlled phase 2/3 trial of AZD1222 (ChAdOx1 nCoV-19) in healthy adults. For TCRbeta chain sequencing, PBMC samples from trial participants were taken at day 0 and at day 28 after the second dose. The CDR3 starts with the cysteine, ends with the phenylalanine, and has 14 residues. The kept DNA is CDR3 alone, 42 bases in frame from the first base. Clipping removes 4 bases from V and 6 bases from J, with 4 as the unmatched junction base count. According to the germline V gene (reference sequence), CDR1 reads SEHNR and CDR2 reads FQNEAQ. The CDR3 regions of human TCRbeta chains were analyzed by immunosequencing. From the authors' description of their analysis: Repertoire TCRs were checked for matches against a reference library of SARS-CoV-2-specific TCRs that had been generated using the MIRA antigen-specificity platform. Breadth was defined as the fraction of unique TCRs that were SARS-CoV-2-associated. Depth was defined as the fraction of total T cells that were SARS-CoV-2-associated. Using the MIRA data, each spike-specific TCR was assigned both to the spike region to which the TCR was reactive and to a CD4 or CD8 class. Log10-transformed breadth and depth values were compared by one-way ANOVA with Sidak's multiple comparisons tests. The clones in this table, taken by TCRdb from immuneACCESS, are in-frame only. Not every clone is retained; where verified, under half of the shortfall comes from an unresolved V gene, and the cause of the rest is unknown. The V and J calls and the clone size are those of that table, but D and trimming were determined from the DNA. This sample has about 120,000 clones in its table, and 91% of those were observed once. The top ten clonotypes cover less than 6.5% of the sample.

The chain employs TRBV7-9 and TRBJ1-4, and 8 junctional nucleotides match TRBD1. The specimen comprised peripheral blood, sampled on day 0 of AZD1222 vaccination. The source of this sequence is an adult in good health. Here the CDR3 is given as CASSYGTGDEKLFF. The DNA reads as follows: TGTGCCAGCAGCTACGGGACAGGAGATGAAAAACTGTTTTTT.